The clone carrying this TCR beta chain is a singleton in its sample. Its antigen remains unidentified. There are 14 residues in the CDR3. Trimming cost V 7 bases and J 5 bases, with 15 bases left between them. From germline, CDR1 is SNHLY and CDR2 FYNNEI. TCRdb's table, derived via immunoSEQ multiplex PCR, lists solely in-frame clones and lacks some. There are over a million clones in the sample; approximately 78% occur only once, and around 0.6% lies in the top ten. The data belong to a study of shared clonotypes between healthy human individuals. Background on the study: CD4 naive and CD4 memory each took three plates per donor, while CD8 naive took two and CD8 memory one.

Healthy HIV-negative adults with no recent acute infections or vaccinations were recruited as donors. The authors divided CD4+ cells into CD45RA+ naive and CD45RA-negative memory subsets. General study results and limits: The study found about 4.6% of naive CD4 clonotypes shared across a few donors.

The V call is TRBV2, the J call TRBJ2-1, with D perhaps TRBD2 (5 bases). This clonotype was sampled from a young man in good health. Some clones in this sample may be carry-over from other donors' samples. Specimen: memory CD4+ T cells from PBMCs. Indicated subset: CD45RA-negative fraction. The chain's CDR3 is CASIGELVNNEQFF. The CDR3 DNA follows: TGTGCCAGCATTGGCGAACTAGTCAACAATGAGCAGTTCTTC.